One sample yielded the 19 T cell receptor beta chains listed below, sequenced in a study of T cell responses to AZD1222 COVID-19 vaccine (dated by TCRdb to the early 2020s). Taken with the paper, the label for time point translates to: baseline before first vaccination. Library preparation used the immunoSEQ multiplex PCR assay. This immuneACCESS table, as held by TCRdb, lists in-frame sequences with V and J called but not all clones. Of the missing ones, under half trace to an unresolved V gene in checked studies; the others have no known cause. The sample table contains around 140,000 clones; only one count was recorded for 93% of them. The ten largest clones take up 4.5% to 6% of the sample. The input for sequencing was peripheral blood, taken on day 0 of AZD1222 vaccination. The receptors were gathered from an adult in good health.

This clone has a single count. V is TRBV28 and J is TRBJ1-3; 8 nucleotides align to TRBD1. Germline loops: CDR1 MDHEN, CDR2 SYDVKM. The CDR3 has 17 residues. Trimming at V came to 3 bases and at J to 4 bases, leaving 11 bases not matched to a gene. The CDR3 spells CASSLGRQGSQGNTIYF. DNA of the CDR3: TGTGCCAGCAGTTTGGGAAGACAGGGGTCGCAAGGAAACACCATATATTTT.

The genes are TRBV18 and TRBJ2-5; possible D gene TRBD1, 5 bases. V gave up 3 bases and J gave up 9 bases, with 14 bases separating them. CDR3 length equals 13 residues. The germline V gene encodes CDR1 KGHSH and CDR2 LQKENI. The CDR3 loop is CASSPDINGAQYF. The CDR3 DNA sequence: TGTGCCAGCTCACCGGACATTAATGGCGCCCAGTACTTC. The full variable domain, rest sourced from reference TRBV18 and TRBJ2-5, is NAGVMQNPRHLVRRRGQEARLRCSPMKGHSHVYWYRQLPEEGLKFMVYLQKENIIDESGMPKERFSAEFPKEGPSILRIQQVVRGDSAAYFCASSPDINGAQYFGPGTRLLVL.

The V call is TRBV10-3, the J call TRBJ2-7, with no clear D. Germline loops: CDR1 ENHRY, CDR2 SYGVKD. Trimming pared 6 bases from V and 2 bases from J, leaving 11 bases between. There are 13 residues in the CDR3. The CDR3 coding sequence is TGTGCCATCAGGGGCTTGGACGCCTACGAGCAGTACTTC. Protein sequence: CAIRGLDAYEQYF.

V is TRBV19 and J is TRBJ1-3; maybe TRBD1 (6 bases). CDR1 is LNHDA, CDR2 SQIVND, per germline (reference sequence). There are 17 residues in the CDR3. Trimming took off 3 bases at V and 0 bases at J, with 15 bases between the two ends. The CDR3 DNA reads as TGTGCCAGTAGTATGGCGACAGGAGGAATCTCTGGAAACACCATATATTTT. Translating gives CASSMATGGISGNTIYF.

This sequence joins TRBV28 and TRBJ2-7; D is ambiguous. V lost 7 bases and J 2 bases, leaving 18 bases between the germline ends. CDR1 MDHEN and CDR2 SYDVKM come from the germline V gene. This CDR3 has 15 residues. The CDR3 DNA is TGTGCCAGCACCAATCGCGAGCGCTTGACCTACGAGCAGTACTTC. It is translated as CASTNRERLTYEQYF. Using reference TRBV28 and TRBJ2-7 for the parts outside the CDR3, the full variable domain is DVKVTQSSRYLVKRTGEKVFLECVQDMDHENMFWYRQDPGLGLRLIYFSYDVKMKEKGDIPEGYSVSREKKERFSLILESASTNQTSMYLCASTNRERLTYEQYFGPGTRLTVT.

This sequence joins TRBV6-2 or TRBV6-3 and TRBJ2-2; 9 bases align to TRBD1. The CDR3 sequence is 15 residues long. V was pared by 5 bases and J by 6 bases, with 7 bases of the junction left unmatched. The germline CDR1 and CDR2 sequences are MNHEY and SVGEGT. This CDR3 is CASSHRDRASGELFF. CDR3 nucleotide sequence: TGTGCCAGCAGTCACCGGGACAGGGCTTCCGGGGAGCTGTTTTTT.

This clone appeared once. This chain uses TRBV5-4 with TRBJ2-1; D gene ambiguous. V was shortened by 0 bases and J by 6 bases, with 10 bases between the two germline ends. CDR3 size: 14 residues. In germline, CDR1 is SGHNT, CDR2 YYREEE (reference sequence). Here the CDR3 reads CASSLASGSNEQFF. CDR3 nucleotide sequence: TGTGCCAGCAGCTTGGCATCAGGATCCAATGAGCAGTTCTTC.

The rearrangement joins TRBV4-1 to TRBJ2-7; 14 nucleotides match TRBD2. The junction had 3 bases not matched to a gene; V was cut back by 3 bases and J by 2 bases. The germline V gene encodes CDR1 MGHRA and CDR2 YSYEKL. The CDR3 consists of 16 residues. In DNA, the CDR3 is TGCGCCAGCAGCCAGAGACTAGCGGGAGGGCCCTACGAGCAGTACTTC. Amino acids: CASSQRLAGGPYEQYF.

V is TRBV3-1 (or the pseudogene TRBV3-2) and J is TRBJ2-5; D is undetermined. The CDR3 spans 18 residues. Between the trimmed V and J ends, which lost 2 bases and 2 bases, there was a span of 21 bases. CDR1 is LGHDT, CDR2 YNNKEL, per germline (reference sequence). CDR3 in DNA: TGTGCCAGCAGCCAACGGCCAGACGAAAAAACACGTCAAGAGACCCAGTACTTC. Its translation is CASSQRPDEKTRQETQYF.

A word on this clone: The germline gene is not matched at one end of the junction; a read error may be the cause. The chain uses TRBV7-7 and TRBJ2-5; 12 bases align to TRBD1. Germline CDR1 reads SSHAT; CDR2 reads FNYEAQ (reference sequence). This CDR3 comprises 17 residues. CDR3 nucleotide sequence: TGTGCTAGCAGCCCTAGTCGGGGACAGGGGGCTCAGGAGACCCAGTACTTC. This translates into CASSPSRGQGAQETQYF.

This chain joins TRBV30 and TRBJ1-5; no definite D call. The V end was cut by 2 bases, the J end by 2 bases, with 13 bases between. Germline CDR1 is GTSNPN and CDR2 is SVGIG (reference sequence). CDR3 size: 15 residues. CDR3 nucleotide sequence: TGTGCCTGGAGTTCAAGGGTTTGGGGCAATCAGCCCCAGCATTTT. Protein product: CAWSSRVWGNQPQHF.

The V and J genes are TRBV12-5 and TRBJ1-2; D is unclear. The CDR3 contains 16 residues. V was pared by 0 bases and J by 8 bases, with 19 bases between. Germline V gives CDR1 LGHNT, CDR2 FRNRAP. The CDR3 DNA follows: TGTGCTAGTGGTTTGGTACTGGACGGACGAGCGGCCGGCTACACCTTC. The encoded protein is CASGLVLDGRAAGYTF.

The chain links TRBV19 to TRBJ1-2; perhaps TRBD1 as D (6 bases). CDR1 LNHDA and CDR2 SQIVND come from the germline V gene (reference sequence). The CDR3 spans 14 residues. The germline V and J ends were trimmed by 5 bases and 2 bases, with 12 bases remaining between them. The CDR3 sequence: CASSGWGLNYGYTF. The CDR3 DNA is TGTGCCAGTAGTGGATGGGGGCTCAACTATGGCTACACCTTC.

This chain links TRBV12-3 or TRBV12-4 with TRBJ2-1, with D maybe TRBD2 (5 bases). CDR3 length: 13 residues. V was trimmed by 5 bases and J by 9 bases, leaving 14 bases between them. The CDR3 loop reads CASSPRNSGEQFF. Here the CDR3 DNA reads TGTGCCAGCAGTCCTAGAAACAGCGGTGAGCAGTTCTTC.

J is TRBJ2-1 and V is TRBV6-2 or TRBV6-3; D is unresolved. Germline CDR1 is MNHEY and CDR2 is SVGEGT. The CDR3 is 11 amino acids. V lost 0 bases and J 7 bases, leaving 1 base between the germline ends. CDR3: CASSYSNEQFF. The DNA for the CDR3 is TGTGCCAGCAGTTACTCTAATGAGCAGTTCTTC.

The rearrangement uses TRBV19 and TRBJ1-5; a possible D gene is TRBD1 (5 bases). Germline CDR1 LNHDA, CDR2 SQIVND (reference sequence). V lost 6 bases and J lost 3, with 6 bases in between. The CDR3 is made up of 12 amino acids. This chain's CDR3 is CASRGPNQPQHF. For the CDR3, the DNA is TGTGCCAGTAGGGGACCCAATCAGCCCCAGCATTTT.

V is TRBV28 and J is TRBJ1-2; 7 positions agree with TRBD1. The germline V gene encodes CDR1 MDHEN and CDR2 SYDVKM. V dropped 3 bases and J dropped 3; count of bases not matched to a gene: 19. The CDR3 contains 19 residues. The CDR3, as DNA: TGTGCCAGCAGTTTCCCCTCCTCTACGACAGGGAGTGATCACTATGGCTACACCTTC. This translates into CASSFPSSTTGSDHYGYTF.

V is TRBV19 and J is TRBJ2-4, with D unresolved. Germline V gene lookup returns CDR1 LNHDA and CDR2 SQIVND (reference sequence). Trimming cost V 7 bases and J 1 base, with 14 bases left between them. The CDR3 covers 15 residues. The CDR3 bases are TGTGCCAGTACTAACCTCGTTGGGGCCAAAAACATTCAGTACTTC. Its protein product is CASTNLVGAKNIQYF.

The rearrangement links TRBV19 to TRBJ1-5, with D hard to call. This CDR3 has 14 amino acids. Trimming pared 5 bases from V and 4 bases from J, leaving 12 bases between. In germline, CDR1 is LNHDA, CDR2 SQIVND (reference sequence). The CDR3 coding sequence is TGTGCCAGTAGTCCCTCGAAGGCGAATCAGCCCCAGCATTTT. This translates into CASSPSKANQPQHF.